The subject of this entry is one T cell receptor beta chain. This clonotype was recorded many times. No antigen is known for it. No base quality values were provided; no much bigger clone lies one nucleotide off. These data originate in a study of T cells in Graves' hyperthyroidism and ophthalmopathy (dated by TCRdb to between 2018 and 2021). Looking at the study overall: Peripheral blood samples were taken at initial diagnosis, before any treatment was given. After blood sampling, hyperthyroidism patients were treated with methimazole at a starting dose of 30 mg daily, and ophthalmopathy patients were treated with high-dose intravenous methylprednisolone. TCR Vbeta CDR3 sequencing of 130 to 150 peripheral blood samples (over 40 ophthalmopathy, over 70 hyperthyroidism and approximately 17 progressor patients) is reported in the paper. To identify distinguishing TCR V-J signatures, a discovery cohort of 90 to 100 patients was used, comprising fewer than 45 with Graves' ophthalmopathy and about 59 with stable Graves' hyperthyroidism. An independent validation cohort of 18 to 20 hyperthyroidism patients and approximately 15 patients who later progressed to ophthalmopathy tested prospective prediction of ophthalmopathy. In several Graves' hyperthyroidism patients, the study also compared T-cell repertoires from thyroid tissue with T-cell repertoires from blood. The roughly 100 discovery patients were randomly divided into training and test sets at a 7:3 ratio.

Ophthalmopathy patients had moderately to severely active disease, Clinical Activity Score of at least 3, NOSPECS grade of at least 4, and duration under 3 months. Patients with uncontrolled infections, other autoimmune diseases, pregnancy or lactation were excluded. Diagnoses were based on clinical symptoms, serum thyroxine and TRAb, thyroid ultrasound and orbital computed tomography. Ficoll-Paque density gradient centrifugation was used to isolate PBMCs from around 10 ml of fresh peripheral blood. Total RNA was extracted with Trizol reagent, and quality was checked on an Agilent 2100 Bioanalyzer. Here is what the overall study found, with its caveats: Blood samples also contained most of the expanded thyroid clonotypes (frequency above 0.001), which suggests that blood repertoires may reflect thyroid immune responses. In validation, the model predicted progression to ophthalmopathy a median of roughly six months before onset, with around 70% sensitivity and roughly 73% specificity. Sample size was not statistically predetermined, and investigators were not blinded to group allocation. Ophthalmopathy was separated from stable hyperthyroidism by a 13 V-J signature model, with about 88% sensitivity and about 81% specificity obtained in cross-validation and 80%/75% obtained in testing.

The TCR beta CDR3 regions were amplified from RNA transcripts. The TCR CDR3 was subjected to a first round of RT-PCR using the HTBI primer set and the Qiagen OneStep RT-PCR kit. A second multiplex PCR round built the libraries, followed by size selection and purification. Libraries were sequenced paired-end with 100 bp reads on an Illumina HiSeq2000. In the source study's methods: SOAPnuke was used to process the raw data, with reads discarded if the reads contained adapters or uncalled bases, had a mean Phred below 15, or lacked an exact constant-primer or identifier match. High-quality paired reads were merged using COPE v1.2.5, and each unique nucleotide sequence was defined as a clonotype. MiTCR v1.1 was used to align clonotypes to the IMGT TRBV, TRBD and TRBJ reference segments. The analysis was restricted to V-J combinations with a frequency above 0.0001, which together covered 99% to 99.2% of the repertoires. A TCS score was defined as the ratio of F50 (clonal expansion) to E x V (chaos), with BLOSUM62-based TCRdist applied between CDR3 peptides within each V-J. Welch's t-statistics and random forest reduced 514 V-J features to some 14, which were used in a naive Bayes classifier (R e1071). Through fastp at Q25 and MiXCR, TCRdb rebuilt clones from the public reads, retaining in-frame beta chains. Each entry is one CDR3 protein sequence, shown with its most common DNA and genes. The V and J calls, along with clone size, are taken from TCRdb and not from the paper's own processing. The table for this sample lists roughly 380,000 distinct CDR3 sequences; around 18% of them were counted only once. Around 15% of the sample goes to the ten largest clones.

Sequencing used blood. The sequence derives from a woman aged 35 to 49 with Graves' ophthalmopathy.

The nucleotides read TGTGCCAGCAGACGGGACTTGTCGTATGGCTACACCTTC. It translates to CASRRDLSYGYTF. The V gene is TRBV6-2 or TRBV6-3 and the J gene is TRBJ1-2; TRBD1 might be the D gene, on 5 matching bases. The junction shows trimming of 6 bases on V and 5 bases on J, plus 13 bases between the germline ends. From cysteine to phenylalanine, the CDR3 is 13 amino acids long. Only CDR3 DNA remains: 39 bases, in frame from the first base. CDR1 and CDR2 are drawn from the germline V gene: MNHEY, SVGEGT.